This TCR beta chain is from a study of shared clonotypes between healthy human individuals. Points from the study as a whole: What rarefaction showed was incomplete sorted-subset sequencing despite large depth.

Clones were read by immunoSEQ multiplex PCR, and TCRdb kept only the in-frame ones, dropping some. The sample holds just over 95,000 clones, roughly 69% seen once. Notes on this clone: The antigen remains unidentified.

Source material: memory CD8+ T cells sorted from blood. Subset specified: CD45RO+ cells pooled with CCR7-negative TemRA cells. The source is a man aged 25-40 years in good health.

CDR3 region: CASSLEGDDEQFF. The CDR3, as DNA: TGTGCCAGCAGCCTGGAGGGGGACGATGAGCAGTTCTTC. This rearrangement joins TRBV6-1 to TRBJ2-1; either TRBD1 or TRBD2 may fit D (6 bases each). The germline V gene encodes CDR1 MNHNS and CDR2 SASEGT. Trimming took 6 bases from V and 8 from J, leaving 14 bases between them. The CDR3 spans 13 residues.